Included here is one T cell receptor (beta chain) sequence, with context. What it binds is unknown. This sample was included in a study of cytomegalovirus exposure and HLA in healthy donors. Points from the study as a whole: Later analysis indicated greater clonal expansion among HLA-associated TCR beta chains than among equally common other chains. Whilst most TCR sequences proved rare, a subset of public TCRs occurred across many donors. In vitro assays verified that a few CMV-associated chains recognized CMV antigens specifically. A later analysis linked a missense variant in DCLRE1C to the trimming of TCR beta V and J genes.

The PCR employed 60 Vbeta primers together with 13 Jbeta primers. TCRdb's copy holds only in-frame clones and misses some; the assay was immunoSEQ multiplex PCR. The data contain approximately 110,000 clones, about four fifths of them seen just once; the ten biggest clones take up approximately 2.7%. With 5 bases removed from V and 3 bases from J, the gap between germline ends came to 11 bases. CDR1 and CDR2 from the germline V gene are KGHSH and LQKENI. The CDR3 consists of 14 residues. The sample comprised PBMCs. This TCR came from a woman aged 18 to 35 in good health and CMV-seronegative. The chain links TRBV18 to TRBJ1-5; D is uncertain. The chain's CDR3 is CASSGTDTNQPQHF. The CDR3, as DNA: TGTGCCAGCTCAGGAACAGACACCAATCAGCCCCAGCATTTT.